This TCR beta chain was captured in a study of T cells and Merkel cell carcinoma outcomes. The study's findings and limits: Repertoire plus T-cell density reportedly predicted Merkel cell carcinoma outcomes.

Sequenced by immunoSEQ multiplex PCR; TCRdb stores in-frame clones only, minus some. Among about 14,000 clones listed, approximately 92% were seen once. About this clone itself: Its antigen is undetermined.

V lost 1 base to trimming and J lost 3 bases, with 9 bases between them. This CDR3 has 14 residues. Germline assignment: CDR1 LGHNA and CDR2 YNFKEQ. The chain recombines TRBV4-2 with TRBJ1-2; possible D gene TRBD1, 6 bases. This clonotype originated in a human donor with Merkel cell carcinoma. Sequenced sample: tumor tissue from Merkel cell carcinoma. The CDR3 protein is CASSQAGGHYGYTF. The DNA of the CDR3 is TGTGCCAGCAGCCAAGCGGGGGGGCACTATGGCTACACCTTC.